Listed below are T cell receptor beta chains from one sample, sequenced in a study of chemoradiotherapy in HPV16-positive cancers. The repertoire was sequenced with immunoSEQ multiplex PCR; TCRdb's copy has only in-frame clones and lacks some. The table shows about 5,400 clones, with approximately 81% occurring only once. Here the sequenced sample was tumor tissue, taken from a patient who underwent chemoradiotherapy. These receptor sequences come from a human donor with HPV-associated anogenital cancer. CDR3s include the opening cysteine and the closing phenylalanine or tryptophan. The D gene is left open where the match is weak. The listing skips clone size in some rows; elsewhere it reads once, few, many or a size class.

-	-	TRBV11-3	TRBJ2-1	TGTGCCAGCAGCTTAGAGGGTCAGGGGAACTACAATGAGCAGTTCTTC	CASSLEGQGNYNEQFF
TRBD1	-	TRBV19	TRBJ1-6	TGTGCCAGTAGTACAACCGGGACAGGGAGGTCACCCCTCCACTTT	CASSTTGTGRSPLHF
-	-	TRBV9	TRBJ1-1	TGTGCCAGCAGCGTAGGGAGGAACACTGAAGCTTTCTTT	CASSVGRNTEAFF
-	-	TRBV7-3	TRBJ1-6	TGTGCCAGCAGCCCCCCTCGAAGTCCACCCCTCCACTTT	CASSPPRSPPLHF
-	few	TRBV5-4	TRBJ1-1	TGTGCCAGCAGTAGGGAGGGGGAAGCTTTCTTT	CASSREGEAFF
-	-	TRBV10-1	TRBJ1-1	TGCGCCAGCAGTACAGGAATAACGGCTGAAGCTTTCTTT	CASSTGITAEAFF
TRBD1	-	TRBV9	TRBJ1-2	TGTGCCAGCAGCACCACCCGGGACAGACCCGGTGTAGGCTATGGCTACACCTTC	CASSTTRDRPGVGYGYTF
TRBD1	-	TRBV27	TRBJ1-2	TGTGCCAGCAGAGCTTTGGGACAGGGGGCCAACTATGGCTACACCTTC	CASRALGQGANYGYTF
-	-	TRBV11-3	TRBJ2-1	TGTGCCAGCAGCTTGCCCGGACTAAATGAGCAGTTCTTC	CASSLPGLNEQFF
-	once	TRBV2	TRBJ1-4	TGTGCCAGCAGTGAGATGAACAGGATGCTTTTT	CASSEMNRMLF